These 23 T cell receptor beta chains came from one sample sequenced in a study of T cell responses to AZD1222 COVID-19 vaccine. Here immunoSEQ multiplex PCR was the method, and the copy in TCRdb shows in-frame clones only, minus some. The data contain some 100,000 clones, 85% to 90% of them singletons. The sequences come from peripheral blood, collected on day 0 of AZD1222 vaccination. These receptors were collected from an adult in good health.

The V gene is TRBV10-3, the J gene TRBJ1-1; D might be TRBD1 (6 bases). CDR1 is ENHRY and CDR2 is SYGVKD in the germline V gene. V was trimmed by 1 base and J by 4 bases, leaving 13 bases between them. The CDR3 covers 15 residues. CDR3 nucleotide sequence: TGTGCCATCAGTGAGTGGGGAGGGGGGAGCACTGAAGCTTTCTTT. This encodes CAISEWGGGSTEAFF.

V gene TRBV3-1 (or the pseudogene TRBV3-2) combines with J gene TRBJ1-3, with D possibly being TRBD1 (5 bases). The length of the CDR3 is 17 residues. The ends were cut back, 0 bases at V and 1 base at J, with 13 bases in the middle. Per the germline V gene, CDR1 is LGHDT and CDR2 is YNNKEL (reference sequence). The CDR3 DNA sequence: TGTGCCAGCAGCCAAGATACAGGCGGACCATCTGGAAACACCATATATTTT. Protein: CASSQDTGGPSGNTIYF.

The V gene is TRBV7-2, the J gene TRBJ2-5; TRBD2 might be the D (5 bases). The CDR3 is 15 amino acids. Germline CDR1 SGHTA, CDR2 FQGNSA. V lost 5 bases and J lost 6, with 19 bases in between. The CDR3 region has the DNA TGTGCCAGCAGCCAAAGCAGTTCCCCGGGAAAGACCCAGTACTTC. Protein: CASSQSSSPGKTQYF.

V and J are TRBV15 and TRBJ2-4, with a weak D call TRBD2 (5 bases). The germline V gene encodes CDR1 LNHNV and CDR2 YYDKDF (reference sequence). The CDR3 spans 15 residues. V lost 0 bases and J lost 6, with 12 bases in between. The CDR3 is CATSRDRAGGNIQYF. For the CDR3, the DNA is TGTGCCACCAGCAGAGATAGGGCAGGAGGAAACATTCAGTACTTC.

CDR3 bases: TGTGCCAGCAGCTTAGAAGGGTTACCTTATGGCTACACCTTC. It translates to CASSLEGLPYGYTF. This chain joins TRBV13 and TRBJ1-2; D is unclear. Germline lookup yields CDR1 PRHDT and CDR2 FYEKMQ (reference sequence). The V and J ends lost 1 base and 5 bases respectively, with 11 bases between them. The CDR3 runs to 14 residues.

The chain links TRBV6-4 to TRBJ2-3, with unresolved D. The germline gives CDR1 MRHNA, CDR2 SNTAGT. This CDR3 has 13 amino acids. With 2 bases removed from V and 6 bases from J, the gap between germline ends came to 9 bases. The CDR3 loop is CASSDTQTDTQYF. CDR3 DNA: TGTGCCAGCAGTGACACGCAGACGGATACGCAGTATTTT.

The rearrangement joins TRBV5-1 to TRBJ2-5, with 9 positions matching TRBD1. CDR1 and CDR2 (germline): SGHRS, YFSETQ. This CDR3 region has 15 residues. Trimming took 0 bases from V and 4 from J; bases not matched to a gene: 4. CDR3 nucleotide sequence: TGCGCCAGCAGCTTGGCCGCGACAGGGGGAGAGACCCAGTACTTC. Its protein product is CASSLAATGGETQYF.

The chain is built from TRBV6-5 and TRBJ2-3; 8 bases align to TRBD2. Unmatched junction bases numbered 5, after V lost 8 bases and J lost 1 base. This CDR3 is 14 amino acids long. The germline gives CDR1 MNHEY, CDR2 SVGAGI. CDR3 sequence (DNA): TGTGCCAGCTCCTATAGCGGGGGCACAGATACGCAGTATTTT. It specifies CASSYSGGTDTQYF.

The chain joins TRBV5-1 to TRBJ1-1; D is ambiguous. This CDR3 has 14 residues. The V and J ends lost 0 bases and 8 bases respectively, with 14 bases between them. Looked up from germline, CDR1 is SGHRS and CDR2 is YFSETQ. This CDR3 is CASSLEGSDTEAFF. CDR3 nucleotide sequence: TGCGCCAGCAGCTTGGAGGGTAGTGATACAGAAGCTTTCTTT.

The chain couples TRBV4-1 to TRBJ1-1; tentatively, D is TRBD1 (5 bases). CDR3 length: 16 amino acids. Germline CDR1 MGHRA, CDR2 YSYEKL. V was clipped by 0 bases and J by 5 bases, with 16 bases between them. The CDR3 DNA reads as TGCGCCAGCAGCCAAGAGGGGATAGGACAAAAAACTGAAGCTTTCTTT. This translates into CASSQEGIGQKTEAFF.

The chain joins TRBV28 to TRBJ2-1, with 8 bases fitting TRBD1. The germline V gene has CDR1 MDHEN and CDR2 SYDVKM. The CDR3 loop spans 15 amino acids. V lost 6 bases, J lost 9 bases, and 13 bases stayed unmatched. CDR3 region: CASSPGTGYLGEQFF. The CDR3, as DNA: TGTGCCAGCAGCCCCGGGACAGGTTATTTAGGTGAGCAGTTCTTC.

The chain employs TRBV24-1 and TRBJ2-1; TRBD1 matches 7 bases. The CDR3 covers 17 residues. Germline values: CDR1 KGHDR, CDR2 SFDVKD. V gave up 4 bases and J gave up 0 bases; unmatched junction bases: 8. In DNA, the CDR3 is TGTGCCACCAGTGACCCGGGACAGCCTTCCTCCTACAATGAGCAGTTCTTC. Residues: CATSDPGQPSSYNEQFF.

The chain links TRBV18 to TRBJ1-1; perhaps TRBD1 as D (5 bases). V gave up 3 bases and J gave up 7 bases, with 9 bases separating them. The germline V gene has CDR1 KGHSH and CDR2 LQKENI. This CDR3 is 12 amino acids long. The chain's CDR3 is CASSPGGGEAFF. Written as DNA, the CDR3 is TGTGCCAGCTCACCGGGGGGGGGTGAAGCTTTCTTT.

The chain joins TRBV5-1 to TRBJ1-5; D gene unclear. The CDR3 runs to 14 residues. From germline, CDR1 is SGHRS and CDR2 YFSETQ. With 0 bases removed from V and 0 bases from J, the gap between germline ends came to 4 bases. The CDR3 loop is CASSLGGSNQPQHF. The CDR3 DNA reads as TGCGCCAGCAGCTTGGGTGGTAGCAATCAGCCCCAGCATTTT.

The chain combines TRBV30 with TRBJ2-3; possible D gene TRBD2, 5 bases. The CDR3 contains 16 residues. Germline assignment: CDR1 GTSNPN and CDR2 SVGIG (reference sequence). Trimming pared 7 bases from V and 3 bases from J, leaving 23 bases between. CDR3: CAFSLGARTLTDTQYF. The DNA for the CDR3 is TGTGCCTTTTCCCTGGGAGCGCGAACCTTGACAGATACGCAGTATTTT.

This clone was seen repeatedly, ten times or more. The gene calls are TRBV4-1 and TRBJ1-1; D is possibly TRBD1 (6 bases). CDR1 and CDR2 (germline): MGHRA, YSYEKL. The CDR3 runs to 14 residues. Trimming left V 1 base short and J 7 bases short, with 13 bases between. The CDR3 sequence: CASSQGRGQDEAFF. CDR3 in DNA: TGCGCCAGCAGCCAAGGCAGGGGACAAGATGAAGCTTTCTTT.

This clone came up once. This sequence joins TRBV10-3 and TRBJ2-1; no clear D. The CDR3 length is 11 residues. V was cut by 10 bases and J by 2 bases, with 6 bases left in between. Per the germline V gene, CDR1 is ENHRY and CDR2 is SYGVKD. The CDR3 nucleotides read TGTGCCACTAATGCCTACAATGAGCAGTTCTTC. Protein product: CATNAYNEQFF.

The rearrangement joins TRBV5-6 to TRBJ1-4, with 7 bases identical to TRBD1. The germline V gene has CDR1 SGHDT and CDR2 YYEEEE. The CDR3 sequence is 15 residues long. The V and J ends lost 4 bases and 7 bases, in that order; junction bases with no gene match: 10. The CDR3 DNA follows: TGTGCCAGCAGCCGGCCTCAGGGGGGAGGTGAAAAACTGTTTTTT. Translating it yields CASSRPQGGGEKLFF. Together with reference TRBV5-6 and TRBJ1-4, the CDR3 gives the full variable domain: DAGVTQSPTHLIKTRGQQVTLRCSPKSGHDTVSWYQQALGQGPQFIFQYYEEEERQRGNFPDRFSGHQFPNYSSELNVNALLLGDSALYLCASSRPQGGGEKLFFGSGTQLSVL.

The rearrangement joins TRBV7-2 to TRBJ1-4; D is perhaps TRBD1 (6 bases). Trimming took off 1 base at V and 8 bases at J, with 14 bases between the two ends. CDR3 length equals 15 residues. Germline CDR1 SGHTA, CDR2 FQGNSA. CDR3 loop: CASSLEAGEGEKLFF. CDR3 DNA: TGTGCCAGCAGCTTAGAGGCAGGGGAAGGAGAAAAACTGTTTTTT.

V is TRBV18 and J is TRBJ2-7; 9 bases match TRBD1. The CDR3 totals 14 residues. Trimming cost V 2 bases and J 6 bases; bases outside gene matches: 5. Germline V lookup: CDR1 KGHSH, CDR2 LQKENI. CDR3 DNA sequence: TGTGCCAGCTCACCAGGGACAGGGCGCGGCGAGCAGTACTTC. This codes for CASSPGTGRGEQYF.

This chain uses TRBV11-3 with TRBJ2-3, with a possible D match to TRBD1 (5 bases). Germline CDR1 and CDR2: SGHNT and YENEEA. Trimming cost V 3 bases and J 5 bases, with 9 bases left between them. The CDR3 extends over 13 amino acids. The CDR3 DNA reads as TGTGCCAGCAGCTTTACAGGTCTAGATACGCAGTATTTT. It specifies CASSFTGLDTQYF.

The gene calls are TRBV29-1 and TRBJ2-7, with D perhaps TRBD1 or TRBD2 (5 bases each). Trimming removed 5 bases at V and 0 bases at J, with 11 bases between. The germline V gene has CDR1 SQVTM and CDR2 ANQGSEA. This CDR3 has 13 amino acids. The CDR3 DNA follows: TGCAGCGTTTTTGAGGGGAGCTCCTACGAGCAGTACTTC. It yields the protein CSVFEGSSYEQYF.

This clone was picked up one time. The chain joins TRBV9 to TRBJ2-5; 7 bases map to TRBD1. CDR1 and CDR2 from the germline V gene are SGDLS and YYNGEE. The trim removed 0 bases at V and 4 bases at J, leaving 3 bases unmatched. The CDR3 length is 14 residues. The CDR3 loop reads CASSVGQGRETQYF. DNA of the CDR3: TGTGCCAGCAGCGTAGGACAGGGACGAGAGACCCAGTACTTC.